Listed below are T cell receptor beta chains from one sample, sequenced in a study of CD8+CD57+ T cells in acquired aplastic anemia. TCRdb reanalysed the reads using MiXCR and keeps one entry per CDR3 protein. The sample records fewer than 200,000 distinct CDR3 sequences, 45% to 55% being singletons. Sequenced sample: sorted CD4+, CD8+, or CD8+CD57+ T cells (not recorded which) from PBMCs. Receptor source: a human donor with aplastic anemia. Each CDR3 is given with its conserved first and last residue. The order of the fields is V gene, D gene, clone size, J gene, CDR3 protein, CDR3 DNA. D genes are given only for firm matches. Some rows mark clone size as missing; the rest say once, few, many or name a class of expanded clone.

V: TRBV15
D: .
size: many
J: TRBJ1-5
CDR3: CATSRDVTGNQPQHF
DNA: TGTGCCACCAGCAGAGATGTCACGGGAAATCAGCCCCAGCATTTT

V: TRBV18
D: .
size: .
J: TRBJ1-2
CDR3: CASSPDGSYGYTF
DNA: TGTGCCAGCTCACCAGACGGTAGCTATGGCTACACCTTC

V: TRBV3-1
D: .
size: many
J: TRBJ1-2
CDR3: CASSQRGEVGGYTF
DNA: TGTGCCAGCAGCCAAAGAGGGGAGGTAGGAGGCTACACCTTC

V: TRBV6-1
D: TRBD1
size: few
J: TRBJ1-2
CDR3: CASSEMDRGSIYGYTF
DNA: TGTGCCAGCAGTGAGATGGACAGGGGGTCGATCTATGGCTACACCTTC

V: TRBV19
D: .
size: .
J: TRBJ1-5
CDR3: CASSRSLQYSNQPQHF
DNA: TGTGCCAGTAGTAGGAGTCTACAGTACTCAAATCAGCCCCAGCATTTT

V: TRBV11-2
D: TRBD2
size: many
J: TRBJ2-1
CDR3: CASSIGTSGGLYNEQFF
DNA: TGTGCCAGCAGCATCGGGACTAGCGGGGGCCTTTACAATGAGCAGTTCTTC

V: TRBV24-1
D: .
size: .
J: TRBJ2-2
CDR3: CATGRYETGELFF
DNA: TGTGCCACCGGACGTTACGAGACCGGGGAGCTGTTTTTT

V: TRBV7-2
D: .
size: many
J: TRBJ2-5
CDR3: CASRPGLFQETQYF
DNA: TGTGCCAGCAGGCCCGGACTTTTCCAAGAGACCCAGTACTTC

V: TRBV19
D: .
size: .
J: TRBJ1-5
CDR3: CASSMWRDQPQHF
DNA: TGTGCCAGTAGTATGTGGCGGGATCAGCCCCAGCATTTT

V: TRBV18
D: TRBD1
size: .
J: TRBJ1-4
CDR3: CASSLGQGGEKLVF
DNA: TGTGCCAGCTCACTCGGACAGGGCGGTGAAAAACTGGTTTTT

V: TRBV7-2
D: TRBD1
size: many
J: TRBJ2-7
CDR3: CASSFRDRSYEQYF
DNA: TGTGCCAGCAGCTTTAGGGACAGGTCCTACGAGCAGTACTTC

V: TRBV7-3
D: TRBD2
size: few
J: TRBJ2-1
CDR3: CASSLTGLAGGNNEQFF
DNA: TGTGCCAGCAGCTTAACGGGACTAGCGGGGGGCAACAATGAGCAGTTCTTC

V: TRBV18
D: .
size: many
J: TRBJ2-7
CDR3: CASSPLAAYEQYF
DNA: TGTGCCAGCTCACCACTAGCAGCGTACGAGCAGTACTTC

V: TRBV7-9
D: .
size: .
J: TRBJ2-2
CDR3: CASSLSGIYTGELFF
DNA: TGTGCCAGCAGCCTGTCGGGAATCTACACCGGGGAGCTGTTTTTT

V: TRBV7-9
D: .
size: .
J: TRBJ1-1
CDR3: CASSLSNGEAFF
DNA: TGTGCCAGCAGCTTATCTAACGGTGAAGCTTTCTTT

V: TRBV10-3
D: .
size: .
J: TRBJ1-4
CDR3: CAISDPGTPQEKLFF
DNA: TGTGCCATCAGTGATCCCGGGACCCCTCAGGAAAAACTGTTTTTT

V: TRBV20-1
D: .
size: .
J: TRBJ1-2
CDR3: CSADTAGTGNYGYTF
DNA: TGCAGTGCTGATACCGCTGGGACGGGTAACTATGGCTACACCTTC

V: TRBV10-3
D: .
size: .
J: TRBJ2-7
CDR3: CAISEGQNSYEQYF
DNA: TGTGCCATCAGTGAAGGCCAAAACTCCTACGAGCAGTACTTC

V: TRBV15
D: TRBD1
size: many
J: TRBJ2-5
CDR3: CATSRVGRGRGETQYF
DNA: TGTGCCACCAGCAGAGTTGGCAGGGGGCGAGGCGAGACCCAGTACTTC

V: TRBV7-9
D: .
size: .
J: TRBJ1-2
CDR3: CASSLLQGFGYTF
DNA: TGTGCCAGCAGCTTATTACAGGGCTTTGGCTACACCTTC

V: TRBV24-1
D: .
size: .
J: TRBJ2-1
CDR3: CATSDSLAGNEQFF
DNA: TGTGCCACCAGTGACTCGTTGGCGGGTAATGAGCAGTTCTTC

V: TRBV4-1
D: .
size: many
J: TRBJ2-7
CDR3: CASSQGTSYEQYF
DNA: TGCGCCAGCAGCCAGGGCACCTCCTACGAGCAGTACTTC

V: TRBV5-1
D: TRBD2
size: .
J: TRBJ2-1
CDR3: CASRLAGGYNEQFF
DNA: TGCGCCAGCAGGCTAGCGGGAGGGTACAATGAGCAGTTCTTC

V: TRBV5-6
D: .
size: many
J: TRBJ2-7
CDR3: CASSLGQGGSYEQYF
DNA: TGTGCCAGCAGCTTGGGACAGGGAGGATCCTACGAGCAGTACTTC

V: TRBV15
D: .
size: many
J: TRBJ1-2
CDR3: CATSRGLGGVDYGYTF
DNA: TGTGCCACCAGCAGAGGGCTTGGGGGTGTAGACTATGGCTACACCTTC

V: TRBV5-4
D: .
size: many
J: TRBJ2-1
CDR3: CASSPGPREQFF
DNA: TGTGCCAGCAGCCCAGGACCCCGTGAGCAGTTCTTC

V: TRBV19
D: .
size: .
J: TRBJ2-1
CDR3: CAQSPKSYNEQFF
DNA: TGTGCCCAGAGCCCGAAAAGCTACAATGAGCAGTTCTTT

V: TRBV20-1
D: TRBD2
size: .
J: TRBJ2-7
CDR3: CSAKRRIAGSYEQYF
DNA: TGCAGTGCTAAGCGGCGGATAGCGGGATCTTACGAGCAGTACTTC

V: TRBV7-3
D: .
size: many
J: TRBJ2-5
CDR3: CASSLTFSRGETQYF
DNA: TGTGCCAGCAGCTTAACGTTTTCGAGAGGGGAGACCCAGTACTTC

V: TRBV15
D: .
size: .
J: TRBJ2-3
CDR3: CATSRAGEVVGPDTDTQYF
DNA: TGTGCCACCAGCAGAGCTGGGGAGGTGGTTGGGCCTGACACAGATACGCAGTATTTT

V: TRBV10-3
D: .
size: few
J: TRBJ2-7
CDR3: CAMRDSYEQYF
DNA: TGTGCCATGAGGGACTCCTACGAGCAGTACTTC

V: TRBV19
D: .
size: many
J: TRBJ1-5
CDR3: CASNTGGGNQPQHF
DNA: TGTGCCAGTAATACAGGAGGTGGCAATCAGCCCCAGCATTTT

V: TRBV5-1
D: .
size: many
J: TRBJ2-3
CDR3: CASSVNTDTQYF
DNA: TGCGCCAGCAGCGTCAACACAGATACGCAGTATTTT

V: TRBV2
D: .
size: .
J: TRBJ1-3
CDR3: CASSGGLRNTIYF
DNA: TGTGCCAGCAGTGGAGGGTTGAGAAACACCATATATTTT

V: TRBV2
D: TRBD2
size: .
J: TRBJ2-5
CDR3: CASSQTSGRGETQYF
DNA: TGTGCCAGCAGCCAGACTAGCGGGAGGGGAGAGACCCAGTACTTC

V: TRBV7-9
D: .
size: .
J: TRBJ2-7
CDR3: CASSSGQSYEQYF
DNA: TGTGCCAGCAGCTCCGGACAGTCCTACGAGCAGTACTTC

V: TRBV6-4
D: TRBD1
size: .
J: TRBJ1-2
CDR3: CANGDRGNNYGYTF
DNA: TGTGCCAACGGCGACAGGGGTAATAACTATGGCTACACCTTC

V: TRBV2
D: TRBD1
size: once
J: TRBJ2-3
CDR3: CASSADREPQYF
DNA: TGTGCCAGCAGTGCCGACAGGGAACCGCAGTATTTT

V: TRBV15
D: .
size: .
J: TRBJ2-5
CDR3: CATSRDLEAVQETQYF
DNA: TGTGCCACCAGCAGAGATCTGGAAGCGGTCCAAGAGACCCAGTACTTC

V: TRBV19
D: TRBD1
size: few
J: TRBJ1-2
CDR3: CVSSPAGTAGDGYTF
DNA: TGTGTCAGTAGTCCTGCCGGGACAGCCGGGGACGGCTACACCTTC

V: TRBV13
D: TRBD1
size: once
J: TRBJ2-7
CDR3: CASSLRTGDSYEQYF
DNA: TGTGCCAGCAGCTTAAGGACAGGGGATTCCTACGAGCAGTACTTC

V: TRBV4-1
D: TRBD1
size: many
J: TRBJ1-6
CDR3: CASAPSGQDNSPLHF
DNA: TGCGCCAGCGCCCCATCTGGACAGGATAATTCACCCCTCCACTTT